Given below is one T cell receptor (beta chain) in context. Its specificity is unknown. RNA transcripts were the template for amplifying TCR beta CDR3 regions. TCR CDR3 regions were first amplified by RT-PCR with HTBI primers. TCRdb passed the multiplex PCR reads through MiXCR, listing each CDR3 protein once. This table holds about 510,000 distinct CDR3 sequences, 46% found once. This entry is derived from a study of T cells in Graves' hyperthyroidism and ophthalmopathy. Germline loops: CDR1 LNHNV, CDR2 YYDKDF (reference sequence). Trimming pared 6 bases from V and 3 bases from J, leaving 20 bases between. This CDR3 comprises 16 residues. Study results and limitations: Most thyroid clonotypes with frequency above 0.001 were detected in blood.

The J gene is TRBJ1-1, the V gene TRBV15; possible D gene TRBD1, 6 bases. The sequence was collected from an adult woman with Graves' disease, either hyperthyroidism or ophthalmopathy (not recorded which). Source material: peripheral blood or thyroid tissue (not recorded which). Written as DNA, the CDR3 is TGTGCCACCAGTCCCACCCCCGACAGGAGGGACACTGAAGCTTTCTTT. This codes for CATSPTPDRRDTEAFF.